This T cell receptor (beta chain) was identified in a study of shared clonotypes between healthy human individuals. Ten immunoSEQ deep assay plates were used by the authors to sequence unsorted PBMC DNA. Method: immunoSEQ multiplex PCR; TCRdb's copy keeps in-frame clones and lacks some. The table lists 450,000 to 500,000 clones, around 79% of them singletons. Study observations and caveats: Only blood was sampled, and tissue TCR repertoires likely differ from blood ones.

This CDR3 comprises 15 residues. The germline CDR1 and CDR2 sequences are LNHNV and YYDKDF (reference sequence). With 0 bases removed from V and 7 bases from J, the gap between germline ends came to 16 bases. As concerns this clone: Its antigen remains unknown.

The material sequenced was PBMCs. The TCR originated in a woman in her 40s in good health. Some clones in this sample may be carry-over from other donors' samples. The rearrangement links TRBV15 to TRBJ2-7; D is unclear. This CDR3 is CATSRDRRPEGEQYF. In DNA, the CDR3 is TGTGCCACCAGCAGAGATCGCAGGCCTGAAGGGGAGCAGTACTTC.